The rows below give T cell receptor beta chains drawn from one sample of a study of T cells in Graves' hyperthyroidism and ophthalmopathy. TCRdb reprocessed the multiplex PCR reads with MiXCR, giving one entry per CDR3 protein. This table has about 420,000 distinct CDR3 sequences, approximately 15% appearing once. The source material was blood. The receptors were sampled from a woman younger than 30 with Graves' hyperthyroidism. CDR3s include the opening cysteine and the closing phenylalanine or tryptophan. The D gene is left open where the match is weak. Clone size is stated in some rows and not others, as once, few, many or a class when expanded.

abundance: -; d_gene: TRBD2; j_gene: TRBJ2-7; v_gene: TRBV7-8; CDR3nt: TGTGCCAGCAGCTTAGTTAGCGGGCCCCGGCCCTACGAGCAGTACTTC; CDR3aa: CASSLVSGPRPYEQYF
abundance: many; d_gene: -; j_gene: TRBJ1-1; v_gene: TRBV3-1; CDR3nt: TGTGCCAGCAGTCCGGACGGGGGGAAGGCTTTCTTT; CDR3aa: CASSPDGGKAFF
abundance: many; d_gene: -; j_gene: TRBJ1-6; v_gene: TRBV20-1; CDR3nt: TGCAGTGCTAGAGATGGCCGACCTTACCATTCACCCCTCCACTTT; CDR3aa: CSARDGRPYHSPLHF
abundance: few; d_gene: TRBD1; j_gene: TRBJ2-6; v_gene: TRBV4-1; CDR3nt: TGCGCCAGCAGCTTTGAACGGGACAGGGACTCTGGGGCCAACGTCCTGACTTTC; CDR3aa: CASSFERDRDSGANVLTF
abundance: many; d_gene: TRBD2; j_gene: TRBJ2-1; v_gene: TRBV6-2/TRBV6-3; CDR3nt: TGTGCCAGCAGTTACTCGATGCCTAGCGGGACAAACTACAATGAGCAGTTCTTC; CDR3aa: CASSYSMPSGTNYNEQFF
abundance: -; d_gene: -; j_gene: TRBJ1-5; v_gene: TRBV2; CDR3nt: TGTGCCAGCAGTGACCAGAAGTACGATAGCAATCAGCCCCAGCATTTT; CDR3aa: CASSDQKYDSNQPQHF
abundance: many; d_gene: -; j_gene: TRBJ2-2; v_gene: TRBV28; CDR3nt: TGTGCCAGCAGTTTACCAGGGACCGGGGAGCTGTTTTTT; CDR3aa: CASSLPGTGELFF
abundance: -; d_gene: -; j_gene: TRBJ1-2; v_gene: TRBV4-1; CDR3nt: TGCGCCAGCAGCCAAGCAATAGACAGAGCTAACTATGGCTACACCTTC; CDR3aa: CASSQAIDRANYGYTF
abundance: -; d_gene: TRBD2; j_gene: TRBJ2-1; v_gene: TRBV7-9; CDR3nt: TGTGCCAGCAGCTGGGACCGGCAGAGGACTAGGAAGTTCTTC; CDR3aa: CASSWDRQRTRKFF
abundance: many; d_gene: -; j_gene: TRBJ2-7; v_gene: TRBV12-3/TRBV12-4; CDR3nt: TGTGCCAGCAGTTTGGTCCAGGGGGGAGTAGTCTACGAGCAGTACTTC; CDR3aa: CASSLVQGGVVYEQYF
abundance: many; d_gene: TRBD1; j_gene: TRBJ1-5; v_gene: TRBV28; CDR3nt: TGTGCCAGCAGTTTAGTGGGGGACAGTGGAAACCTATATAGCAATCAGCCCCAGCATTTT; CDR3aa: CASSLVGDSGNLYSNQPQHF
abundance: -; d_gene: TRBD2; j_gene: TRBJ2-5; v_gene: TRBV6-2/TRBV6-3; CDR3nt: TGTGCCAGCAGTTACACTTGGACTAGCTTCCTGTACTTC; CDR3aa: CASSYTWTSFLYF
abundance: -; d_gene: TRBD2; j_gene: TRBJ2-7; v_gene: TRBV10-3; CDR3nt: TGTGCCATCAGTGTGGGACTAGCGGGAGGATGGGTAGCCTACGAGCAGTACTTC; CDR3aa: CAISVGLAGGWVAYEQYF
abundance: -; d_gene: -; j_gene: TRBJ2-7; v_gene: TRBV20-1; CDR3nt: TGCAGTGCTAGGGGTCCGGGTTCCCGCGAGCAGTACTTC; CDR3aa: CSARGPGSREQYF
abundance: few; d_gene: -; j_gene: TRBJ1-1; v_gene: TRBV20-1; CDR3nt: TGCAGTGCTAGAACGGGGGGGTTGAACACTGAAGCTTTCTTT; CDR3aa: CSARTGGLNTEAFF
abundance: -; d_gene: TRBD1; j_gene: TRBJ2-1; v_gene: TRBV5-5; CDR3nt: TGTGCCAGCAGCCCCCGGGACAGGACCTACAATGAGCAGTTCTTC; CDR3aa: CASSPRDRTYNEQFF
abundance: few; d_gene: TRBD2; j_gene: TRBJ2-1; v_gene: TRBV7-9; CDR3nt: TGTGCCAGCAGCCCGAGACTAGCGGGAGGCTGGGACAATGAGCAGTTCTTC; CDR3aa: CASSPRLAGGWDNEQFF
abundance: many; d_gene: TRBD1; j_gene: TRBJ2-5; v_gene: TRBV6-2/TRBV6-3; CDR3nt: TGTGCCAGCCGAACAGGGGGACCGCGGGAGACCCAGTACTTC; CDR3aa: CASRTGGPRETQYF
abundance: few; d_gene: -; j_gene: TRBJ1-5; v_gene: TRBV15; CDR3nt: TGTGCCACCAGCAGAGATTTTACCCTTAGCAATCAGCCCCAGCATTTT; CDR3aa: CATSRDFTLSNQPQHF
abundance: once; d_gene: -; j_gene: TRBJ2-7; v_gene: TRBV5-1; CDR3nt: TGCGCCAGCAGCTTTTCCGGGACTTCCTCGGAGCAGTACTTC; CDR3aa: CASSFSGTSSEQYF
abundance: many; d_gene: -; j_gene: TRBJ1-1; v_gene: TRBV19; CDR3nt: TGTGCCAGTAGCCTCTGGGGTCGGAACACTGAAGCTTTCTTT; CDR3aa: CASSLWGRNTEAFF
abundance: few; d_gene: TRBD1; j_gene: TRBJ1-5; v_gene: TRBV20-1; CDR3nt: TGCAGTGCTAGGGACAGGGTAGGTCAGCCCCAGCATTTT; CDR3aa: CSARDRVGQPQHF
abundance: many; d_gene: -; j_gene: TRBJ1-3; v_gene: TRBV6-1; CDR3nt: TGTGCCAGCAGACACCCGTCGGAGGGCCTCGGGTCTGGAAACACCATATATTTT; CDR3aa: CASRHPSEGLGSGNTIYF
abundance: medium-sized; d_gene: TRBD1; j_gene: TRBJ2-1; v_gene: TRBV11-1; CDR3nt: TGTGCCAGCAACCCAGGGGGCGGACACAATGAGCAGTTCTTC; CDR3aa: CASNPGGGHNEQFF
abundance: many; d_gene: TRBD2; j_gene: TRBJ2-4; v_gene: TRBV20-1; CDR3nt: TGCAGTGCTGGACTAGCGGGAGCCAAAAACATTCAGTACTTC; CDR3aa: CSAGLAGAKNIQYF
abundance: many; d_gene: -; j_gene: TRBJ1-1; v_gene: TRBV24-1; CDR3nt: TGTGCCACCAGTGACTGGGACACTGAAGCTTTCTTT; CDR3aa: CATSDWDTEAFF
abundance: many; d_gene: -; j_gene: TRBJ2-3; v_gene: TRBV18; CDR3nt: TGTGCCAGCTCACCACCGACGGGGGGCGCGGGTACAGATACGCAGTATTTT; CDR3aa: CASSPPTGGAGTDTQYF
abundance: -; d_gene: TRBD2; j_gene: TRBJ2-5; v_gene: TRBV6-1; CDR3nt: TGTGCCAGCAGTAGCGGGGCCAACCAGGAGACCCAGTACTTC; CDR3aa: CASSSGANQETQYF
abundance: -; d_gene: TRBD2; j_gene: TRBJ2-3; v_gene: TRBV5-1; CDR3nt: TGCGCCAGCAGCTTGAGGAGCGGGGGGTTTGATACGCAGTATTTT; CDR3aa: CASSLRSGGFDTQYF
abundance: many; d_gene: -; j_gene: TRBJ2-3; v_gene: TRBV11-2; CDR3nt: TGTGCCAGCAGCTTAGCTAACCCGAGCAAGGCGACGCAGTATTTT; CDR3aa: CASSLANPSKATQYF
abundance: many; d_gene: -; j_gene: TRBJ1-1; v_gene: TRBV5-1; CDR3nt: TGCGCCAGCAGCTCCGCGCTTGGGGGATTTCGTGGGAACACTGAAGCTTTCTTT; CDR3aa: CASSSALGGFRGNTEAFF
abundance: many; d_gene: -; j_gene: TRBJ2-3; v_gene: TRBV29-1; CDR3nt: TGCAGCGTTGAAGGGGTAGACAGGAAGACAGATACGCAGTATTTT; CDR3aa: CSVEGVDRKTDTQYF
abundance: few; d_gene: TRBD1; j_gene: TRBJ1-6; v_gene: TRBV14; CDR3nt: TGTGCCAGCAGCCAGCCGGGACAGAATTCACCCCTCCACTTT; CDR3aa: CASSQPGQNSPLHF
abundance: -; d_gene: TRBD2; j_gene: TRBJ2-1; v_gene: TRBV20-1; CDR3nt: TGCAGTGCTAGCGGGAGGGGAAGAGGCAATGAGCAGTTCTTC; CDR3aa: CSASGRGRGNEQFF
abundance: -; d_gene: TRBD2; j_gene: TRBJ2-1; v_gene: TRBV6-6; CDR3nt: TGTGCCAGCAGTTACTCGACCGGGACTAGCGATGAGCAGTTCTTC; CDR3aa: CASSYSTGTSDEQFF
abundance: -; d_gene: -; j_gene: TRBJ1-5; v_gene: TRBV6-1; CDR3nt: TGTGCCAGCTCCCAAGGCCTGATATCCGGGACCCCCATCAAGCATTTT; CDR3aa: CASSQGLISGTPIKHF
abundance: many; d_gene: -; j_gene: TRBJ1-2; v_gene: TRBV2; CDR3nt: TGTGCCAGCAGTGGGGGCGGGAACTATGGCTACACCTTC; CDR3aa: CASSGGGNYGYTF
abundance: many; d_gene: TRBD1; j_gene: TRBJ2-7; v_gene: TRBV20-1; CDR3nt: TGCAGTGCTAGAGATCGTTGGAAGGGGGCGGCCTACGAGCAGTACTTC; CDR3aa: CSARDRWKGAAYEQYF
abundance: few; d_gene: TRBD2; j_gene: TRBJ2-3; v_gene: TRBV7-2; CDR3nt: TGTGCCAGCAGCTTAGGGGGAATAGCGGGGGGGCGGGGCACAGATACGCAGTATTTT; CDR3aa: CASSLGGIAGGRGTDTQYF
abundance: -; d_gene: TRBD2; j_gene: TRBJ2-3; v_gene: TRBV6-1; CDR3nt: TGTGCCAGCAGGACGGACAAGACTAGCCGAAGCACAGATACGCAGTATTTT; CDR3aa: CASRTDKTSRSTDTQYF
abundance: few; d_gene: TRBD1; j_gene: TRBJ2-6; v_gene: TRBV28; CDR3nt: TGTGCCAGCAGCATGACAGGGGGCTCCTCTGGGGCCAACGTCCTGACTTTC; CDR3aa: CASSMTGGSSGANVLTF
abundance: -; d_gene: -; j_gene: TRBJ1-1; v_gene: TRBV5-5; CDR3nt: TGTGCCAGCAGCTTGGTGGTAGGGGCCTGGTCGAACACTGAAGCTTTCTTT; CDR3aa: CASSLVVGAWSNTEAFF
abundance: many; d_gene: TRBD1; j_gene: TRBJ2-1; v_gene: TRBV11-2; CDR3nt: TGTGCCAGCAGCCCGGCTGTGCGGACAGGGGTCACCAATGAGCAGTTCTTC; CDR3aa: CASSPAVRTGVTNEQFF
abundance: few; d_gene: TRBD2; j_gene: TRBJ2-5; v_gene: TRBV12-3/TRBV12-4; CDR3nt: TGTGCCAGCAGCCTCAGACTAGCGGATACCTGGTACCAAGAGACCCAGTACTTC; CDR3aa: CASSLRLADTWYQETQYF
abundance: many; d_gene: -; j_gene: TRBJ1-5; v_gene: TRBV6-2/TRBV6-3; CDR3nt: TGTGCCAGCAGTTACGATCCCCGTCTGGGGGTGAATCAGCCCCAGCATTTT; CDR3aa: CASSYDPRLGVNQPQHF
abundance: -; d_gene: -; j_gene: TRBJ1-5; v_gene: TRBV6-1; CDR3nt: TGTGCCAGCAGCCCGGGACTGGATTATCAGCCCCAGCATTTT; CDR3aa: CASSPGLDYQPQHF
abundance: many; d_gene: TRBD1; j_gene: TRBJ2-7; v_gene: TRBV11-2; CDR3nt: TGTGCCAGCAGCCCAACCGGGACAGGTTCCTACGAGCAGTACTTC; CDR3aa: CASSPTGTGSYEQYF
abundance: few; d_gene: -; j_gene: TRBJ1-5; v_gene: TRBV6-2/TRBV6-3; CDR3nt: TGTGCCAGCAGTGGAGGGGCCCCTAGCAATCAGCCCCAGCATTTT; CDR3aa: CASSGGAPSNQPQHF
abundance: -; d_gene: -; j_gene: TRBJ2-2; v_gene: TRBV4-1; CDR3nt: TGCGCCAGCAGCCAAGAATCCGGAAACGCGAGGACCGGGGAGCTGTTTTTT; CDR3aa: CASSQESGNARTGELFF